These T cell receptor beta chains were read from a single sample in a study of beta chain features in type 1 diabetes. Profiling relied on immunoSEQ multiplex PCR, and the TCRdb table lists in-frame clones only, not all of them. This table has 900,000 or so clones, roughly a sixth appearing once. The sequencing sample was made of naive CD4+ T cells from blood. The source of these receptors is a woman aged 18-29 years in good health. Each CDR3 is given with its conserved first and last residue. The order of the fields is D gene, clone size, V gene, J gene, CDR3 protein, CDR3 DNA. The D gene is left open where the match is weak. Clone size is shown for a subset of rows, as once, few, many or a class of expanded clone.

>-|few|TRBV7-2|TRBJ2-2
CASSPGGTGELFF
TGTGCCAGCAGCCCGGGCGGCACCGGGGAGCTGTTTTTT
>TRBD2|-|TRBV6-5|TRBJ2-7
CASSYSMPAGRYEQYF
TGTGCCAGCAGTTACTCGATGCCAGCGGGAAGGTACGAGCAGTACTTC
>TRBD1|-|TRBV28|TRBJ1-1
CASSLPGQSNTEAFF
TGTGCCAGCAGTCTCCCGGGACAGTCGAACACTGAAGCTTTCTTT
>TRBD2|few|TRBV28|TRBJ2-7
CASSYPYGGGRAPYEQYF
TGTGCCAGCAGTTATCCATATGGCGGCGGGAGGGCCCCCTACGAGCAGTACTTC
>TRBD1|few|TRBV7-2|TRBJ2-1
CASSLRDRVGTYNEQFF
TGTGCCAGCAGCTTACGAGACAGGGTAGGAACCTACAATGAGCAGTTCTTC
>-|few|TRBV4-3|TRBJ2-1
CASSQELAGQRRVDEQFF
TGCGCCAGCAGCCAAGAACTGGCGGGCCAAAGGAGGGTCGATGAGCAGTTCTTC
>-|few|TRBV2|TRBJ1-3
CASIRSGVSGNTIYF
TGTGCCAGCATCCGTTCAGGGGTTTCCGGAAACACCATATATTTT
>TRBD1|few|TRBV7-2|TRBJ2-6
CASSLVGQGSSGANVLTF
TGTGCCAGCAGCTTAGTGGGACAGGGATCATCTGGGGCCAACGTCCTGACTTTC
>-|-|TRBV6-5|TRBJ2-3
CATTQTDTQYF
TGTGCCACCACTCAGACAGATACGCAGTATTTT
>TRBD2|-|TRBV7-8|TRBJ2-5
CASSSWTSGRRETQYF
TGTGCCAGCAGCTCCTGGACTAGCGGGAGAAGGGAGACCCAGTACTTC
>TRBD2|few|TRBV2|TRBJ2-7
CASSPGLAWDEQYF
TGTGCCAGCAGTCCAGGACTAGCGTGGGACGAGCAGTACTTC
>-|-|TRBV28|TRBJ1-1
CASSLNPGANTEAFF
TGTGCCAGCAGCCTCAATCCAGGGGCGAACACTGAAGCTTTCTTT
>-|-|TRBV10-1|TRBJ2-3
CASSDGRIGTTGKRDTQYF
TGCGCCAGCAGTGATGGCCGGATCGGGACCACGGGAAAAAGGGATACGCAGTATTTT
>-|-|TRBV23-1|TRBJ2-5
CASSPPDSQETQYF
TGCGCCAGCAGTCCCCCGGACAGCCAAGAGACCCAGTACTTC
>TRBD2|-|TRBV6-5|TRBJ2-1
CASGLAGGDEQFF
TGTGCCAGCGGGCTAGCGGGAGGGGATGAGCAGTTCTTC
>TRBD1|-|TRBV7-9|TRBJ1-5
CASSLAGQGMQPQHF
TGTGCCAGCAGCTTAGCTGGACAGGGGATGCAGCCCCAGCATTTT
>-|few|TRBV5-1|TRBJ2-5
CASSLGLMGQETQYF
TGCGCCAGCAGCCTCGGACTCATGGGGCAAGAGACCCAGTACTTC
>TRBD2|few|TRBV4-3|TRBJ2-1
CASSQDVLASYNEQFF
TGCGCCAGCAGCCAAGATGTACTAGCGTCCTACAATGAGCAGTTCTTC
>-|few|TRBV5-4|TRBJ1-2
CASSINREDYGYTF
TGTGCCAGCAGCATCAACAGGGAAGACTATGGCTACACCTTC
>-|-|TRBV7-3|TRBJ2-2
CASSRISGELFF
TGTGCCAGCAGCCGGATTTCCGGGGAGCTGTTTTTT
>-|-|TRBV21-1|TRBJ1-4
CASRKSLGINEKLFF
TGTGCCAGCAGAAAAAGCTTGGGGATTAATGAAAAACTGTTTTTT
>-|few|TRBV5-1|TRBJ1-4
CASSSDSIRGKLFF
TGCGCCAGCAGCTCTGACAGCATACGAGGGAAACTGTTTTTT
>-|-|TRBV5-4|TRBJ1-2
CASSLRTIPYGYTF
TGTGCCAGCAGCTTGCGTACAATCCCCTATGGCTACACCTTC
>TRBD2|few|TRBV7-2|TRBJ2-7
CASSLWGLGSYEQYF
TGTGCCAGCAGCTTATGGGGACTAGGATCCTACGAGCAGTACTTC
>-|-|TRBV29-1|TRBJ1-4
CSVEGQGKVGKLFF
TGCAGCGTTGAAGGCCAGGGGAAGGTGGGAAAACTGTTTTTT
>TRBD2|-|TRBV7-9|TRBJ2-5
CASRREFQETQYF
TGTGCCAGCAGGCGGGAGTTCCAAGAGACCCAGTACTTC
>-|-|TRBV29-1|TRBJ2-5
CSVRGPQETQYF
TGCAGCGTTAGGGGACCCCAAGAGACCCAGTACTTC
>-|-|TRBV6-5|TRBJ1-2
CASRYRENYGYTF
TGTGCCAGCAGATACAGGGAGAACTATGGCTACACCTTC
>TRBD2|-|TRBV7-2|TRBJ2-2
CASSPRRTSGNGELFF
TGTGCCAGCAGCCCCCGGAGGACTAGCGGGAACGGGGAGCTGTTTTTT